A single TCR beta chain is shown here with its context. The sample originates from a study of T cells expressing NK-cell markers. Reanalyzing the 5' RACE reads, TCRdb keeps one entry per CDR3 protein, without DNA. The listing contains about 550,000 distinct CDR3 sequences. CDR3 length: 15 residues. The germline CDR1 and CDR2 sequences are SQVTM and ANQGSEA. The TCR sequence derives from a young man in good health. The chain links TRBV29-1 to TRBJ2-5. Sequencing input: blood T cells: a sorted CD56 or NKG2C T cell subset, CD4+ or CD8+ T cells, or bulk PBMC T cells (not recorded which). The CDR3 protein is CSVRWLDPIQETQYF.